This is a list of T cell receptor beta chains from one sample in a study of cytomegalovirus exposure and HLA in healthy donors. Profiled with immunoSEQ multiplex PCR; TCRdb holds only in-frame clones, not every one. The sample contains 150,000 or so clones, 75% to 80% of which appear only once. Sequences were obtained from PBMCs. Receptors were obtained from a woman in her forties in good health and CMV-seronegative. Each CDR3 is given with its conserved first and last residue. D genes are given only for firm matches. The listing skips clone size in some rows; elsewhere it reads once, few, many or a size class.

>TRBJ1-2|TRBV4-1|.|TRBD1
CASSRRTGGGQQSVNYGYTF
TGCGCCAGCAGTCGCAGGACAGGGGGCGGACAACAGAGTGTTAACTATGGCTACACCTTC
>TRBJ2-2|TRBV27|.|.
CASHPPRGTGELFF
TGTGCCAGCCACCCGCCAAGGGGGACCGGGGAGCTGTTTTTT
>TRBJ2-1|TRBV18|.|TRBD2
CASSPSLLAGEGEQFF
TGTGCCAGCTCACCGAGCCTACTAGCGGGGGAGGGTGAGCAGTTCTTC
>TRBJ1-5|TRBV6-6|.|.
CASRAPLDSNQPQHF
TGTGCCAGCAGGGCCCCCCTGGACAGTAATCAGCCCCAGCATTTT
>TRBJ2-3|TRBV5-1|.|TRBD2
CASSLVSGGATDTQYF
TGCGCCAGCAGCTTGGTTAGCGGGGGGGCAACAGATACGCAGTATTTT
>TRBJ2-5|TRBV15|once|.
CATYDRTRRTQYF
TGTGCCACCTATGACAGGACTCGACGGACCCAGTACTTC
>TRBJ2-3|TRBV15|few|.
CATSSQIGRTDTQYF
TGTGCCACCAGCAGCCAAATTGGGCGCACAGATACGCAGTATTTT
>TRBJ1-5|TRBV28|.|.
CASKTPTTGGNQPQHF
TGTGCCAGCAAAACCCCCACGACGGGAGGCAATCAGCCCCAGCATTTT
>TRBJ1-6|TRBV5-5|once|.
CASSLWRNNSPLHF
TGTGCCAGCAGCTTGTGGCGGAATAATTCACCCCTCCACTTT
>TRBJ2-3|TRBV6-1|.|TRBD2
CASSASTSGGRKTQYF
TGTGCCAGCAGTGCATCGACTAGCGGGGGACGAAAGACGCAGTATTTT
>TRBJ1-2|TRBV5-6|.|.
CASSFYRARGYTF
TGTGCCAGCAGCTTCTACAGGGCTCGGGGCTACACCTTC
>TRBJ2-2|TRBV5-1|.|TRBD1
CASSIGTGRPGELFF
TGCGCCAGCAGCATAGGGACAGGGCGTCCCGGGGAGCTGTTTTTT
>TRBJ1-5|TRBV7-8|.|.
CASSRQPGDQPQHF
TGTGCCAGCAGCCGACAGCCTGGCGATCAGCCCCAGCATTTT
>TRBJ1-4|TRBV19|.|.
CASTDRGAPDEKLFF
TGTGCCAGTACGGACCGGGGGGCGCCCGATGAAAAACTGTTTTTT
>TRBJ2-1|TRBV10-2|.|TRBD1
CASTTLPGQRNEQFF
TGCGCCAGTACCACGCTCCCGGGACAGAGGAATGAGCAGTTCTTC
>TRBJ1-1|TRBV7-8|.|TRBD1
CASSLAGQATEAFF
TGTGCCAGCAGCTTAGCGGGACAGGCTACTGAAGCTTTCTTT
>TRBJ1-4|TRBV6-5|.|TRBD1
CASSLGQGKKLFF
TGTGCCAGCAGCCTGGGACAGGGGAAAAAACTGTTTTTT
>TRBJ1-1|TRBV18|few|.
CASSPGVNTEAFF
TGTGCCAGCTCACCGGGAGTGAACACTGAAGCTTTCTTT
>TRBJ2-2|TRBV13|.|.
CASSLGFIQQTGELFF
TGTGCCAGCAGCTTAGGCTTCATACAGCAAACCGGGGAGCTGTTTTTT
>TRBJ1-1|TRBV5-1|.|.
CASSPLIQNTEAFF
TGCGCCAGCAGCCCCCTAATTCAGAACACTGAAGCTTTCTTT
>TRBJ2-7|TRBV7-2|.|TRBD2
CASSLLVAGASYEQYF
TGTGCCAGCAGCTTGTTGGTAGCGGGGGCCTCCTACGAGCAGTACTTC
>TRBJ2-7|TRBV4-1|.|.
CASSRGSSYEQYF
TGCGCCAGCAGTCGAGGTAGCTCCTACGAGCAGTACTTC
>TRBJ1-3|TRBV7-3|.|.
CASGPGGASGNTIYF
TGTGCCAGCGGCCCAGGAGGGGCTTCTGGAAACACCATATATTTT
>TRBJ2-1|TRBV19|.|.
CASSIQLANNEQFF
TGTGCCAGTAGTATCCAGCTAGCCAACAATGAGCAGTTCTTC
>TRBJ2-1|TRBV6-5|.|.
CASSYQDKMYNEQFF
TGTGCCAGCAGTTACCAGGACAAGATGTACAATGAGCAGTTCTTC
>TRBJ2-6|TRBV5-1|.|TRBD2
CASSFRTSGATGANVLTF
TGCGCCAGCAGCTTTCGCACTAGCGGGGCTACTGGGGCCAACGTCCTGACTTTC
>TRBJ1-2|TRBV7-9|.|.
CASSPYGFNYGYTF
TGTGCCAGCAGCCCCTACGGGTTTAACTATGGCTACACCTTC
>TRBJ2-7|TRBV5-6|many|TRBD1
CASSLGTGAYEQYF
TGTGCCAGCAGCTTAGGGACAGGGGCTTACGAGCAGTACTTC
>TRBJ1-4|TRBV5-6|.|.
CASSWRAGEKLFF
TGTGCCAGCAGCTGGCGGGCTGGGGAAAAACTGTTTTTT
>TRBJ1-2|TRBV11-2|once|.
CASSLVRGEDYGYTF
TGTGCCAGCAGCTTAGTACGGGGGGAGGACTATGGCTACACCTTC
>TRBJ2-7|TRBV7-6|few|TRBD1
CASSLEYGTAEQYF
TGTGCCAGCAGCTTAGAATACGGGACAGCGGAGCAGTACTTC
>TRBJ1-5|TRBV2|few|.
CASSNDRMYQPQHF
TGTGCCAGCAGTAATGACAGGATGTATCAGCCCCAGCATTTT
>TRBJ1-3|TRBV5-1|few|.
CASSRDGGTGNTIYF
TGCGCCAGCAGCCGCGACGGGGGTACTGGAAACACCATATATTTT
>TRBJ2-1|TRBV5-1|.|.
CASSPGFYNEQFF
TGCGCCAGCAGCCCGGGATTCTACAATGAGCAGTTCTTC
>TRBJ2-6|TRBV5-1|once|.
CASSGGLLVANVLTF
TGCGCCAGCAGCGGGGGACTTCTTGTGGCCAACGTCCTGACTTTC
>TRBJ2-5|TRBV6-1|.|TRBD2
CASSSGGFETQYF
TGTGCCAGTTCTAGCGGGGGGTTCGAGACCCAGTACTTC
>TRBJ2-5|TRBV10-2|.|TRBD2
CASSGLAGVRNQETQYF
TGCGCCAGCAGTGGACTAGCGGGGGTGCGCAACCAAGAGACCCAGTACTTC
>TRBJ2-3|TRBV5-4|.|.
CASSLAWHQDTQYF
TGTGCCAGCAGCTTGGCTTGGCACCAAGATACGCAGTATTTT
>TRBJ2-3|TRBV5-1|.|TRBD1
CASSSDGRTGARLGTDTQYF
TGCGCCAGCAGCTCGGACGGGAGGACAGGGGCGCGTCTGGGCACAGATACGCAGTATTTT
>TRBJ2-7|TRBV2|.|.
CASSPTVYVLEQYF
TGTGCCAGCAGTCCGACAGTTTACGTGTTGGAGCAGTACTTC
>TRBJ2-7|TRBV19|once|TRBD1
CASSGQGRLSYEQYF
TGTGCCAGTAGTGGACAGGGTAGGTTAAGCTACGAGCAGTACTTC
>TRBJ2-7|TRBV5-6|.|TRBD1
CASSSLTGGNFYEQYF
TGTGCCAGCAGCTCACTGACAGGGGGTAATTTTTACGAGCAGTACTTC
>TRBJ2-1|TRBV10-2|.|.
CASSEGAVYNEQFF
TGCGCCAGCAGTGAGGGGGCCGTCTACAATGAGCAGTTCTTC
>TRBJ2-1|TRBV19|.|TRBD1
CASSIQGDNEQFF
TGTGCCAGTAGTATACAGGGGGACAATGAGCAGTTCTTC
>TRBJ2-1|TRBV4-2|once|.
CASSQDLFTSDRSEWQFF
TGTGCCAGCAGCCAAGATCTTTTTACCAGCGATAGATCAGAATGGCAGTTCTTC
>TRBJ1-2|TRBV11-1|once|TRBD1
CASSTPGTGGYGYTF
TGTGCCAGCAGCACCCCCGGGACAGGGGGCTATGGCTACACCTTC
>TRBJ2-7|TRBV9|.|.
CASSEQGNPYEQYF
TGTGCCAGCAGCGAACAGGGTAACCCCTACGAGCAGTACTTC
>TRBJ1-6|TRBV6-1|.|.
CASREGRDSPLHF
TGTGCCAGCAGGGAGGGACGGGATTCACCCCTCCACTTT
>TRBJ1-3|TRBV7-2|.|.
CASSLLRNTIYF
TGTGCCAGCAGCCTATTAAGAAACACCATATATTTT
>TRBJ2-3|TRBV5-4|.|TRBD2
CASSLGLAGSTDTQYF
TGTGCCAGCAGCTTGGGACTAGCGGGTAGCACAGATACGCAGTATTTT
>TRBJ1-1|TRBV4-1|few|.
CASSQELSVNTEAFF
TGCGCCAGCAGCCAAGAATTGTCGGTGAACACTGAAGCTTTCTTT
>TRBJ2-6|TRBV5-1|.|.
CASSLPDIPGANVLTF
TGCGCCAGCAGCCTCCCTGACATACCTGGGGCCAACGTCCTGACTTTC
>TRBJ2-5|TRBV13|.|TRBD2
CASSLGGLLAGGRGETQYF
TGTGCCAGCAGCTTAGGAGGTCTACTAGCGGGGGGCCGGGGGGAGACCCAGTACTTC
>TRBJ2-3|TRBV5-1|.|TRBD1
CASSSSGTEGDTQYF
TGCGCCAGCAGCTCGTCCGGGACAGAAGGAGATACGCAGTATTTT
>TRBJ1-2|TRBV2|.|.
CASPGGRVRSGYTF
TGTGCCAGTCCGGGGGGGAGGGTCCGGAGCGGCTACACCTTC
>TRBJ2-5|TRBV5-1|few|TRBD2
CASRISGGSETQYF
TGCGCCAGCAGGATTAGCGGGGGTTCAGAGACCCAGTACTTC
>TRBJ2-3|TRBV5-4|.|TRBD2
CASTPGTSGGRTTDTQYF
TGTGCCAGCACCCCCGGGACTAGCGGGGGGCGGACCACAGATACGCAGTATTTT